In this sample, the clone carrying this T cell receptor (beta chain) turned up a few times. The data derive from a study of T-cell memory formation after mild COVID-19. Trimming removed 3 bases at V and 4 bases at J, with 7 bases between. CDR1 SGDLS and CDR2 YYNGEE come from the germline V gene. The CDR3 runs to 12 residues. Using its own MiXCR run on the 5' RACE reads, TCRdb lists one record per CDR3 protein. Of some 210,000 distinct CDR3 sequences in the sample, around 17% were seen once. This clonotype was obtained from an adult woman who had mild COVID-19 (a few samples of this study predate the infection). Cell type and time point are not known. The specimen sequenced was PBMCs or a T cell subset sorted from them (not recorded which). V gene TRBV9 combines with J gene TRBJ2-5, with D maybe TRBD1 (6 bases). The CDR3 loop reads CASSAQGETQYF. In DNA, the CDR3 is TGTGCCAGCAGCGCACAGGGAGAGACCCAGTACTTC.